In this sample, the clone carrying this T cell receptor (beta chain) turned up many times. This sample was included in a study of T-cell reconstitution after alpha-beta-depleted transplantation in children. V shed 0 bases and J shed 0 bases, with 9 bases lying between them. Germline V lookup: CDR1 KGHSH, CDR2 LQKENI. CDR3 length: 17 residues. Library preparation (for TCRbeta) was performed with unique molecular identifiers. MiXCR was run by TCRdb on the PCR reads, yielding one entry per CDR3 protein. Found here are some 520,000 distinct CDR3 sequences, around a third of them singletons; the top ten hold about 2.3%.

Sequenced material: PBMCs from the stem cell graft donor, taken from the stem cell graft. This clonotype was sampled from a human donor who donated a stem cell graft to a child with aplastic anemia. This chain connects TRBV18 to TRBJ2-6; D may match TRBD1 or TRBD2 (5 bases each). CDR3 nucleotides: TGTGCCAGCTCACCACCGGGACGGATCTCTGGGGCCAACGTCCTGACTTTC. Protein: CASSPPGRISGANVLTF.